These 22 T cell receptor beta chains were all obtained from the same sample, sequenced in a study of T cell repertoires in cytomegalovirus infection. A single record per CDR3 protein comes from TCRdb applying MiXCR to the reads. The sample carries about 890,000 distinct CDR3 sequences, about a third recorded once. Their target antigens are unknown. The specimen comprised cultured CD8+ T cells from PBMCs, sampled from culture after CMV antigen stimulation. Source of these receptors: a human donor in good health (CMV status not recorded). Some clones in this sample may be carry-over from other donors' samples.

J is TRBJ1-1 and V is TRBV7-9; no firm D call. This CDR3 spans 15 amino acids. Per the germline V gene, CDR1 is SEHNR and CDR2 is FQNEAQ (reference sequence). Trimming stripped 2 bases from V and 4 bases from J, with 14 bases between. CDR3 region: CASSLSPSGFTEAFF. The CDR3 nucleotides read TGTGCCAGCAGCTTATCGCCAAGTGGGTTCACTGAAGCTTTCTTT.

The chain recombines TRBV5-8 with TRBJ2-6, with D unresolved. Germline V gene sequence: CDR1 SGHTS, CDR2 YDEGEE. The CDR3 runs to 19 residues. Deletions cut 0 bases from V and 4 bases from J, with 20 bases between. The CDR3 sequence: CASSLAVYVDQLGANVLTF. CDR3 nucleotide sequence: TGTGCCAGCAGCTTGGCCGTATACGTCGACCAACTGGGGGCCAACGTCCTGACTTTC.

This sequence joins TRBV4-3 and TRBJ1-6, with unresolved D. Germline V lookup: CDR1 LGHNA, CDR2 YSLEER. The length of the CDR3 is 16 residues. Trimming stripped 0 bases from V and 2 bases from J, with 8 bases between. CDR3 nucleotide sequence: TGCGCCAGCAGCCAAGATTCCGGGCCCTATAATTCACCCCTCCACTTT. It yields the protein CASSQDSGPYNSPLHF.

The V gene is TRBV7-9, the J gene TRBJ2-7; D is unresolved. This CDR3 contains 11 residues. The V and J ends lost 5 bases and 3 bases respectively, with 5 bases between them. The germline V gene has CDR1 SEHNR and CDR2 FQNEAQ (reference sequence). The CDR3 DNA reads TGTGCCAGCAGCGACATCTACGAGCAGTACGTC. Translating gives CASSDIYEQYV.

The chain joins TRBV29-1 to TRBJ2-3, with TRBD2 matching 12 bases. V gave up 8 bases and J gave up 4 bases; unmatched junction bases: 7. Germline V gives CDR1 SQVTM, CDR2 ANQGSEA. The CDR3 has 14 amino acids. CDR3 sequence: CSLRTSGAADTQYF. CDR3 DNA sequence: TGCAGCTTGAGGACTAGCGGGGCGGCAGATACGCAGTATTTT.

The gene calls are TRBV6-6 and TRBJ2-7, with TRBD2 identical over 9 bases. The CDR3 has 14 residues. Per the germline V gene, CDR1 is MNHNY and CDR2 is SVGAGI (reference sequence). J was trimmed by 3 bases and V by 3 bases; bases with no gene match: 3. This CDR3 is CASSYYSGGYEQYF. The CDR3 coding sequence is TGTGCCAGCAGTTATTATAGCGGGGGCTACGAGCAGTACTTC.

The chain has TRBV11-1 and TRBJ2-7; 8 bases are a match to TRBD1. The CDR3 totals 14 residues. Germline V gene sequence: CDR1 SGHAT, CDR2 FQDESV (reference sequence). After removal of 5 bases from V and 3 bases from J, the junction contained 6 bases not matched to a gene. DNA for the CDR3: TGTGCCAGCAGCGCCGGACAGGGTAACTACGAGCAGTACTTC. Translated: CASSAGQGNYEQYF.

This clonotype came up many times. The chain combines TRBV12-3 or TRBV12-4 with TRBJ1-1; no definite D call. With 1 base removed from V and 3 bases from J, the gap between germline ends came to 6 bases. This CDR3 spans 13 amino acids. CDR3 loop: CASSLGAYTEAFF. The CDR3 DNA reads TGTGCCAGCAGTTTAGGAGCCTACACTGAAGCTTTCTTT.

This clonotype was counted ten times or more. The chain has TRBV7-2 and TRBJ2-5; the D gene is possibly TRBD2 (6 bases). V was shortened by 4 bases and J by 3 bases, with 15 bases between the two germline ends. The V gene's germline CDR1 is SGHTA and CDR2 FQGNSA. There are 15 residues in the CDR3. The CDR3, as DNA: TGTGCCAGCAGCTCCCCGGGACTGATAAAAGAGACCCAGTACTTC. It is translated as CASSSPGLIKETQYF.

The chain is built from TRBV27 and TRBJ2-7, with a possible D match to TRBD2 (6 bases). From germline, CDR1 is MNHEY and CDR2 SMNVEV (reference sequence). Trimming pared 5 bases from V and 3 bases from J, leaving 17 bases between. This CDR3 has 15 amino acids. CDR3 loop: CASSPARRGYYEQYF. The CDR3 region has the DNA TGTGCCAGCAGTCCCGCTAGGAGGGGTTACTACGAGCAGTACTTC.

The table lists this clonotype with a few counts. This chain joins TRBV5-4 and TRBJ2-3; D call uncertain. The length of the CDR3 is 13 residues. CDR1 is SGHNT and CDR2 is YYREEE in the germline V gene (reference sequence). The V gene lost 6 bases and the J gene lost 4 bases, with 12 bases spanning the gap. The CDR3 loop is CASTDIIADTQYF. CDR3 DNA: TGTGCCAGCACCGATATTATTGCAGATACGCAGTATTTT.

This clonotype was observed at least ten times. CDR3 amino acids: CASSLPRGLAAEQYV. The CDR3 DNA is TGTGCCAGCAGCTTACCCAGGGGGCTCGCGGCCGAGCAGTACGTC. The chain carries TRBV7-9 and TRBJ2-7; 8 nucleotides agree with TRBD1. This CDR3 is 15 amino acids long. From germline, CDR1 is SEHNR and CDR2 FQNEAQ (reference sequence). Germline trimming cut 2 bases from V and 6 bases from J; bases unmatched to any gene: 9.

The DNA for the CDR3 is TGTGCCAGCAGTTTCGGGGGATATGGCGAGCAGTACGTC. Protein product: CASSFGGYGEQYV. The rearrangement joins TRBV28 to TRBJ2-7; a possible D gene is TRBD2 (6 bases). CDR1 and CDR2 (germline): MDHEN, SYDVKM. V gave up 3 bases and J gave up 6 bases, with 12 bases separating them. The CDR3 has 13 residues.

This clonotype was detected only a few times. V gene TRBV20-1 combines with J gene TRBJ2-2; no reliable D call. This CDR3 region has 13 residues. Between the trimmed V and J ends, which lost 4 bases and 2 bases, there was a span of 8 bases. CDR1 DFQATT and CDR2 SNEGSKA come from the germline V gene (reference sequence). The chain's CDR3 is CSANSLNTGELFF. In nucleotides, the CDR3 is TGCAGTGCTAACAGTCTCAACACCGGGGAGCTGTTTTTT.

The rearrangement links TRBV6-1 to TRBJ1-2; D is unresolved. The CDR3 loop spans 12 amino acids. V shed 8 bases and J shed 4 bases, with 11 bases lying between them. Germline V gene sequence: CDR1 MNHNS, CDR2 SASEGT. CDR3 in DNA: TGTGCCAGCCCCACGGACCCCTATGGCTACACCTTC. It translates to CASPTDPYGYTF.

CDR3 coding DNA: TGTGCCAGCAGTAGGGGCCCCGGCGAGCAGTACTTC. Translation: CASSRGPGEQYF. The rearrangement joins TRBV27 to TRBJ2-7, with TRBD1 as a possible D gene (5 bases). Looked up from germline, CDR1 is MNHEY and CDR2 is SMNVEV (reference sequence). V shed 5 bases and J shed 6 bases, with 11 bases lying between them. This CDR3 contains 12 residues.

The table lists this clonotype with a few counts. V usage is TRBV25-1 and J usage is TRBJ2-2; no clear D gene. With 0 bases removed from V and 0 bases from J, the gap between germline ends came to 17 bases. CDR1 MGHDK and CDR2 SYGVNS come from the germline V gene. This CDR3 is 19 amino acids long. The chain's CDR3 is CASSEYFSLRQSNTGELFF. The DNA of the CDR3 is TGTGCCAGCAGTGAATATTTCAGTTTAAGACAATCGAACACCGGGGAGCTGTTTTTT. The entire variable domain, with the rest obtained from reference TRBV25-1 and TRBJ2-2, is as follows: EADIYQTPRYLVIGTGKKITLECSQTMGHDKMYWYQQDPGMELHLIHYSYGVNSTEKGDLSSESTVSRIRTEHFPLTLESARPSHTSQYLCASSEYFSLRQSNTGELFFGEGSRLTVL.

The rearrangement links TRBV5-1 to TRBJ2-1; unclear D gene. Germline V gene sequence: CDR1 SGHRS, CDR2 YFSETQ. The CDR3 has 12 amino acids. V was clipped by 2 bases and J by 8 bases, with 8 bases between them. The chain's CDR3 is CASSFRKDEQFF. Here the CDR3 DNA reads TGCGCCAGCAGCTTTCGAAAAGATGAGCAGTTCTTC.

The table lists this clonotype with a few counts. The V gene is TRBV4-1, the J gene TRBJ2-1; 7 nucleotides agree with TRBD1. The CDR3 is 16 amino acids. The V gene's germline CDR1 is MGHRA and CDR2 YSYEKL. V was clipped by 2 bases and J by 4 bases; unmatched bases: 8. The CDR3 coding sequence is TGCGCCAGCAGCCAACTTCGGACAGGTGGATACAATGAGCAGTTCTTC. Its translation is CASSQLRTGGYNEQFF.

The chain joins TRBV20-1 to TRBJ1-1, with a weak D call TRBD1 (5 bases). Germline V gene data show CDR1 as DFQATT and CDR2 as SNEGSKA (reference sequence). The V and J ends lost 5 bases and 5 bases respectively, with 12 bases between them. This CDR3 is built from 12 residues. The CDR3 is CSAPPRATEAFF. The DNA of the CDR3 is TGCAGTGCTCCCCCCAGGGCGACTGAAGCTTTCTTT.

The chain has TRBV20-1 and TRBJ2-1; the D call may be TRBD1 or TRBD2 (9 bases each). The V gene's germline CDR1 is DFQATT and CDR2 SNEGSKA (reference sequence). The CDR3 is 19 residues long. Trimming took off 5 bases at V and 4 bases at J, with 30 bases between the two ends. The chain's CDR3 is CSAPGTGPAGGPIYNEQFF. CDR3 DNA sequence: TGCAGTGCTCCCGGGACAGGGCCAGCGGGGGGCCCCATTTACAATGAGCAGTTCTTC.

This clonotype has a handful of counts. V gene TRBV29-1 combines with J gene TRBJ1-1, with unresolved D. V lost 1 base, J lost 11 bases, and 17 bases lay in between. This CDR3 is 13 amino acids long. Germline CDR1 is SQVTM and CDR2 is ANQGSEA. The CDR3 nucleotides are TGCAGCGTTGAAGGTGGGAGCAGCCTGGGGGCTTTCTTT. Residues: CSVEGGSSLGAFF.